One T cell receptor beta chain is described in this entry. Its cognate antigen is unknown. Time point in this sample: cycle 4 day 1 (C4D1), after less than 7 weeks of nivolumab. After autologous stem cell transplantation all patients relapsed, and prior brentuximab vedotin exposure differed between cohorts. This record belongs to a study of PD-1 blockade in classical Hodgkin lymphoma. Findings and caveats of the study: Significantly greater TCR diversity emerged by C4D1 in CD4+ cells but not CD8+ cells. Patients with a complete response exhibited baseline diversity comparable to newly diagnosed patients. Why repertoires differed is undefined; disease activity or prior therapy possibly contributed. Healthy donors were reported to have higher baseline TCR diversity than newly diagnosed patients.

The table came from immunoSEQ multiplex PCR; TCRdb's copy has only in-frame clones and leaves some out. Of tens of thousands of clones listed, around 80% are singletons. Germline CDR1 and CDR2: SGHTA and FQGNSA. This CDR3 is built from 15 residues. The junction had 4 bases not matched to a gene; V was cut back by 5 bases and J by 0 bases. The source of this sequence is a human donor with classical Hodgkin lymphoma. The chain combines TRBV7-2 with TRBJ1-3; 7 bases align to TRBD1. This specimen was peripheral blood mononuclear cells (PBMCs), taken before the fourth cycle of nivolumab. In DNA form, the CDR3 reads TGTGCCAGCAGCCGGGACAGTGTCTCTGGAAACACCATATATTTT. This gives the protein CASSRDSVSGNTIYF. The whole variable domain, filled in from reference TRBV7-2 and TRBJ1-3, reads GAGVSQSPSNKVTEKGKDVELRCDPISGHTALYWYRQSLGQGLEFLIYFQGNSAPDKSGLPSDRFSAERTGGSVSTLTIQRTQQEDSAVYLCASSRDSVSGNTIYFGEGSWLTVV.